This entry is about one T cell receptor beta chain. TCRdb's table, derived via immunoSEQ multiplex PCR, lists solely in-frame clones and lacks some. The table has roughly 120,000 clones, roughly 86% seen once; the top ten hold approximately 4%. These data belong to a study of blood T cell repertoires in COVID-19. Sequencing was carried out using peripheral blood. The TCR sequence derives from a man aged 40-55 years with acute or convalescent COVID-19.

CDR3 protein: CASNRDINTEAFF. The CDR3 bases are TGTGCCAGTAACCGGGACATTAACACTGAAGCTTTCTTT. This chain connects TRBV19 to TRBJ1-1, with D possibly TRBD1 on 6 matching bases. Trimming took 7 bases from V and 2 from J, leaving 11 bases between them. The CDR3 loop spans 13 amino acids. The germline V gene has CDR1 LNHDA and CDR2 SQIVND (reference sequence).